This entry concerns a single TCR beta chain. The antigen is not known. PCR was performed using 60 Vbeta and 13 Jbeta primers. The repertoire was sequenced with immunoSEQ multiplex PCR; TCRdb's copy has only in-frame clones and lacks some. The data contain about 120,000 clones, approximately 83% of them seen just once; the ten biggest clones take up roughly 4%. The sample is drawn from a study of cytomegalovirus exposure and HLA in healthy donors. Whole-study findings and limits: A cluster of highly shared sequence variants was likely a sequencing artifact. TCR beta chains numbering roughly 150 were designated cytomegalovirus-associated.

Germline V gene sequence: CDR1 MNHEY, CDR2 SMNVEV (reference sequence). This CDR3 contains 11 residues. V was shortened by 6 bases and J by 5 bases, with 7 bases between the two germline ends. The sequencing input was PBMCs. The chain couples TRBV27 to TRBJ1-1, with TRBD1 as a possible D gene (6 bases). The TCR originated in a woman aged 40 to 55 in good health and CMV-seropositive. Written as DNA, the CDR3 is TGTGCCAGCAGAGGGGGAACTGAAGCTTTCTTT. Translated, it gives CASRGGTEAFF.